This entry lists 13 T cell receptor beta chains sequenced from one sample in a study of response to subunit inactivated influenza vaccine. TCRdb redid the calling of the RT-PCR reads with MiXCR, one entry per CDR3 protein. The table includes around 480,000 distinct CDR3 sequences, 15% to 20% detected once. The sequencing here drew on CD4+ T cells sorted from PBMCs, taken about 23 months after vaccination. The receptors derive from a man aged 45 to 70 who received an inactivated influenza vaccine.

This clonotype has a handful of counts. The chain carries TRBV10-3 and TRBJ2-1; 13 bases fit TRBD2. Germline CDR1 is ENHRY and CDR2 is SYGVKD. V gave up 10 bases and J gave up 8 bases; unmatched junction bases: 8. The CDR3 is made up of 14 amino acids. CDR3 residues: CATLVGTSGDEQFF. CDR3 nucleotides: TGTGCCACTTTAGTAGGGACTAGCGGGGATGAGCAGTTCTTC.

This clonotype has only a few counts. The chain joins TRBV7-2 to TRBJ2-7, with D unresolved. The length of the CDR3 is 14 residues. Germline CDR1 SGHTA, CDR2 FQGNSA. V was shortened by 0 bases and J by 6 bases, with 12 bases between the two germline ends. CDR3 amino acids: CASSLAGTTGEQYF. The DNA of the CDR3 is TGTGCCAGCAGCTTAGCAGGAACAACCGGCGAGCAGTACTTC.

The V gene is TRBV13, the J gene TRBJ1-5, with D unclear. The V end was cut by 2 bases, the J end by 3 bases, with 8 bases between. This CDR3 region has 14 residues. Germline V gene lookup returns CDR1 PRHDT and CDR2 FYEKMQ (reference sequence). The CDR3 is CASSLWTPNQPQHF. DNA of the CDR3: TGTGCCAGCAGCTTATGGACCCCCAATCAGCCCCAGCATTTT.

This chain joins TRBV20-1 and TRBJ2-4; D is possibly TRBD2 (6 bases). CDR3 length equals 16 residues. V shed 0 bases and J shed 0 bases, with 12 bases lying between them. Germline V gene data show CDR1 as DFQATT and CDR2 as SNEGSKA (reference sequence). This CDR3 reads CSAREAEGLAKNIQYF. For the CDR3, the DNA is TGCAGTGCTAGAGAGGCCGAGGGACTAGCCAAAAACATTCAGTACTTC.

This clonotype was seen many times. The rearrangement links TRBV20-1 to TRBJ2-2, with a weak D call TRBD2 (6 bases). The germline CDR1 and CDR2 sequences are DFQATT and SNEGSKA (reference sequence). The CDR3 extends over 13 amino acids. The germline V and J ends were trimmed by 0 bases and 6 bases, with 8 bases remaining between them. CDR3 protein: CSARDLAPGELFF. In nucleotides, the CDR3 is TGCAGTGCTAGAGATCTAGCGCCCGGGGAGCTGTTTTTT.

The chain employs TRBV6-1 and TRBJ1-5; D gene uncertain. Trimming shortened V by 6 bases and J by 0 bases, and 12 bases separated the two germline ends. The germline CDR1 and CDR2 sequences are MNHNS and SASEGT. The CDR3 loop spans 15 amino acids. The CDR3: CASRERINSNQPQHF. The CDR3 DNA reads as TGTGCCAGCAGGGAAAGGATAAATAGCAATCAGCCCCAGCATTTT.

V and J are TRBV10-3 and TRBJ2-7; 12 bases align to TRBD2. Germline V lookup: CDR1 ENHRY, CDR2 SYGVKD. The CDR3 sequence is 14 residues long. V gave up 8 bases and J gave up 4 bases; unmatched junction bases: 6. The CDR3 region has the DNA TGTGCCATCCAAACTAGCGGGAGGACATACGAGCAGTACTTC. Translation gives CAIQTSGRTYEQYF.

J is TRBJ2-3 and V is TRBV4-2; 10 bases match TRBD2. Germline CDR1 and CDR2: LGHNA and YNFKEQ. CDR3 length equals 19 residues. V gave up 0 bases and J gave up 0 bases; unmatched junction bases: 9. The CDR3 loop reads CASSQEARTSGGSTDTQYF. DNA of the CDR3: TGTGCCAGCAGCCAAGAAGCGCGGACTAGCGGAGGGAGCACAGATACGCAGTATTTT.

CDR3 sequence: CATSDPRGSGDTQYF. The CDR3 DNA follows: TGTGCCACCAGTGATCCTCGGGGGTCAGGGGATACGCAGTATTTT. The gene calls are TRBV24-1 and TRBJ2-3; D is perhaps TRBD2 (6 bases). V was shortened by 3 bases and J by 6 bases, with 15 bases between the two germline ends. Germline V gene lookup returns CDR1 KGHDR and CDR2 SFDVKD. This CDR3 has 15 residues.

This clonotype was seen more than once but under ten times. The J gene is TRBJ2-5, the V gene TRBV6-5; D tentatively fits TRBD1 or TRBD2 (5 bases each). Germline V gene lookup returns CDR1 MNHEY and CDR2 SVGAGI. CDR3 length equals 16 residues. V was clipped by 1 base and J by 1 base, with 13 bases between them. The CDR3 is CASSYLGKRGQETQYF. The DNA of the CDR3 is TGTGCCAGCAGTTACTTAGGGAAGAGGGGCCAAGAGACCCAGTACTTC.

Here the CDR3 DNA reads TGTGCCAGCACCCGGGACAGGAACACCGGGGAGCTGTTTTTT. As protein: CASTRDRNTGELFF. The chain carries TRBV7-2 and TRBJ2-2, with 7 nucleotides matching TRBD1. With V trimmed by 7 bases and J by 1 base, 3 bases remained unmatched. The germline CDR1 and CDR2 sequences are SGHTA and FQGNSA. The CDR3 extends over 14 amino acids.

The chain links TRBV20-1 to TRBJ2-6, with 13 bases that match TRBD2. The CDR3 spans 18 residues. V shed 6 bases, J shed 0 bases, and the junction held 8 bases outside the gene matches. Germline-derived CDR1 and CDR2 are DFQATT and SNEGSKA (reference sequence). The CDR3 DNA follows: TGCAGTGCAACCGGGACTAGCGGGACCAACTCTGGGGCCAACGTCCTGACTTTC. Amino acids: CSATGTSGTNSGANVLTF.

This rearrangement joins TRBV6-1 to TRBJ1-1, with a tentative D call TRBD1 (5 bases). The CDR3 is 13 amino acids. Germline CDR1 and CDR2: MNHNS and SASEGT. Trimming pared 6 bases from V and 6 bases from J, leaving 14 bases between. CDR3 loop: CASSHGGVSEAFF. The CDR3 nucleotides read TGTGCCAGCAGCCACGGGGGGGTTTCTGAAGCTTTCTTT.